This TCR beta chain was found in a study of T cells in Graves' hyperthyroidism and ophthalmopathy. This clonotype was recorded a few times. Its antigen is not known. Study conclusions and caveats: Prediction of ophthalmopathy progression came a median around 6 months pre-onset.

Lactation, pregnancy, other autoimmune disease or uncontrolled infection excluded patients. TCR beta CDR3 regions were amplified from RNA transcripts. HTBI primers were the set used in a first-round RT-PCR of the TCR CDR3. TCRdb reprocessed the multiplex PCR reads via MiXCR and lists one record per CDR3 protein. The data hold hundreds of thousands of distinct CDR3 sequences, with roughly 15% observed a single time. This TCR derives from a man younger than 35 with Graves' ophthalmopathy. The specimen was blood.

Here the CDR3 DNA reads TGTGCCAGCAGCCTCGGGGGACTAGCGGGGGGCCCGAACACCGGGGAGCTGTTTTTT. Its protein is CASSLGGLAGGPNTGELFF. The V and J genes are TRBV6-1 and TRBJ2-2; 15 bases agree with TRBD2. The germline V gene encodes CDR1 MNHNS and CDR2 SASEGT. With V trimmed by 6 bases and J by 0 bases, 8 bases remained unmatched. This CDR3 spans 19 amino acids.